The 18 T cell receptor beta chains reported below all come from one sample, sequenced in a study of shared clonotypes between healthy human individuals. The protocol was immunoSEQ multiplex PCR, while the TCRdb copy is restricted to in-frame clones and leaves out a portion. The profile shows 2 million to 2.5 million clones, approximately 94% of them singletons. The sequenced sample was naive CD4+ T cells sorted from blood. As for subset: CD45RA+ positively selected. All receptors derive from a man between 18 and 29 years old in good health.

The chain joins TRBV29-1 to TRBJ1-1; 9 bases line up with TRBD1. With V trimmed by 7 bases and J by 3 bases, 6 bases remained unmatched. CDR1 is SQVTM and CDR2 is ANQGSEA in the germline V gene. The CDR3 is 13 amino acids. CDR3 DNA sequence: TGCAGCGGCACAGGGGGCCGGGACACTGAAGCTTTCTTT. This encodes CSGTGGRDTEAFF.

V usage is TRBV6-6 and J usage is TRBJ1-5; 9 nucleotides line up with TRBD1. The J segment lost 3 bases and the V segment lost 6 bases, leaving 6 bases of the junction unmatched. The CDR3 is made up of 15 amino acids. Germline CDR1 is MNHNY and CDR2 is SVGAGI (reference sequence). This chain's CDR3 is CASSSGTGLNQPQHF. The CDR3, as DNA: TGTGCCAGCAGCTCCGGGACAGGGCTCAATCAGCCCCAGCATTTT.

V is TRBV27 and J is TRBJ1-3; 8 nucleotides line up with TRBD1. The ends lost 5 bases at V and 2 bases at J; junction bases unmatched: 5. The germline V gene has CDR1 MNHEY and CDR2 SMNVEV (reference sequence). The CDR3 sequence is 15 residues long. CDR3 in amino acids: CASSGTGGTGNTIYF. In nucleotides, the CDR3 is TGTGCCAGCAGTGGAACAGGGGGAACTGGAAACACCATATATTTT.

The rearrangement uses TRBV13 and TRBJ2-2; D may be TRBD2 (6 bases). Germline CDR1 PRHDT, CDR2 FYEKMQ (reference sequence). The CDR3 is 13 residues long. V was shortened by 11 bases and J by 3 bases, with 13 bases between the two germline ends. The CDR3 here is CASRGIHTGELFF. The CDR3 DNA reads as TGTGCCTCTCGGGGGATACACACCGGGGAGCTGTTTTTT.

The V call is TRBV28, the J call TRBJ2-1; 11 positions agree with TRBD2. CDR3 length: 17 amino acids. Germline V gene lookup returns CDR1 MDHEN and CDR2 SYDVKM. The V gene end was trimmed by 4 bases and the J gene end by 0 bases; junction bases not matched to a gene: 5. The CDR3 protein is CASSWGTSGLSYNEQFF. CDR3 sequence (DNA): TGTGCCAGCAGTTGGGGGACTAGCGGACTCTCCTACAATGAGCAGTTCTTC.

J is TRBJ1-1 and V is TRBV28, with D hard to call. The V gene lost 6 bases and the J gene lost 4 bases, with 21 bases spanning the gap. Per germline, CDR1 MDHEN and CDR2 SYDVKM. The CDR3 has 16 amino acids. The CDR3 DNA follows: TGTGCCAGCAGGTCAAGGCAGCGGGGTATAGGCACTGAAGCTTTCTTT. Protein sequence: CASRSRQRGIGTEAFF.

The chain couples TRBV14 to TRBJ1-2, with D maybe TRBD1 (5 bases). The CDR3 has 13 amino acids. Trimming shortened V by 8 bases and J by 6 bases, and 16 bases separated the two germline ends. Germline assignment: CDR1 SGHDN and CDR2 FVKESK. The CDR3 protein is CASGTQGSDGYTF. The CDR3 DNA follows: TGTGCCAGCGGGACTCAGGGTTCGGATGGCTACACCTTC.

The chain links TRBV7-9 to TRBJ2-3; TRBD2 is a possible D gene (5 bases). Germline-derived CDR1 and CDR2 are SEHNR and FQNEAQ (reference sequence). V dropped 1 base and J dropped 2 bases, with 10 bases sitting between them. CDR3 length: 15 amino acids. CDR3 coding DNA: TGTGCCAGCAGCTTAGGAACCGGACTCACAGATACGCAGTATTTT. Protein: CASSLGTGLTDTQYF.

J is TRBJ1-1 and V is TRBV30; D perhaps matches TRBD1 (5 bases). Trimming removed 2 bases from V and 5 bases from J, with 12 bases in between. The CDR3 is 13 amino acids. Germline CDR1 reads GTSNPN; CDR2 reads SVGIG (reference sequence). In DNA, the CDR3 is TGTGCCTGGAGTAACCGGCAGGGAACTGAAGCTTTCTTT. Translated: CAWSNRQGTEAFF.

The V gene is TRBV6-4, the J gene TRBJ1-2; 7 bases align to TRBD1. CDR1 is MRHNA and CDR2 is SNTAGT in the germline V gene. CDR3 size: 14 residues. The ends lost 5 bases at V and 7 bases at J; junction bases unmatched: 10. The CDR3 is CASSSGLPGGGYTF. As DNA, the CDR3 is TGTGCCAGCAGTTCGGGACTGCCAGGGGGTGGCTACACCTTC.

This sequence joins TRBV4-1 and TRBJ1-4; D not certain. Trimming took 1 base from V and 11 from J, leaving 14 bases between them. Germline V gene lookup returns CDR1 MGHRA and CDR2 YSYEKL. The CDR3 length is 14 residues. The CDR3 protein is CASSQVARLEKLFF. The CDR3 region has the DNA TGCGCCAGCAGCCAAGTGGCAAGGCTCGAGAAACTGTTTTTT.

The chain employs TRBV5-6 and TRBJ1-4, with a weak D call TRBD1 (6 bases). The V and J ends lost 3 bases and 2 bases respectively, with 8 bases between them. Germline CDR1 is SGHDT and CDR2 is YYEEEE. The CDR3 consists of 14 residues. CDR3 region: CASSYTGTNEKLFF. The CDR3 nucleotides are TGTGCCAGCAGCTATACAGGGACTAATGAAAAACTGTTTTTT.

The CDR3 protein is CASSPPHRTDTQYF. CDR3 nucleotides: TGTGCCAGCTCACCACCGCACCGCACAGATACGCAGTATTTT. The J gene is TRBJ2-3, the V gene TRBV18, with no clear D. Germline CDR1 reads KGHSH; CDR2 reads LQKENI. CDR3 length: 14 residues. With 0 bases removed from V and 1 base from J, the gap between germline ends came to 5 bases.

The chain links TRBV10-3 to TRBJ1-2; 8 bases align to TRBD1. The CDR3 has 15 residues. V shed 8 bases and J 4 bases; nucleotides not matched to a gene: 12. CDR1 is ENHRY, CDR2 SYGVKD, per germline. The CDR3 sequence is CAISNLTGAIYGYTF. Here the CDR3 DNA reads TGTGCCATCTCAAATTTGACAGGGGCAATCTATGGCTACACCTTC.

The chain uses TRBV29-1 and TRBJ2-5; D is unclear. The ends were cut back, 4 bases at V and 4 bases at J, with 13 bases in the middle. This CDR3 has 13 residues. CDR1 and CDR2 (germline): SQVTM, ANQGSEA. CDR3 residues: CSVGSEWGETQYF. Here the CDR3 DNA reads TGCAGCGTTGGGTCTGAATGGGGAGAGACCCAGTACTTC.

Points on this clone: Other nucleotide sequences from this sample produce the same CDR3. The chain is built from TRBV6-5 and TRBJ2-5; maybe TRBD2 (6 bases). The germline V and J ends were trimmed by 2 bases and 7 bases, with 8 bases remaining between them. The length of the CDR3 is 12 residues. Germline CDR1 and CDR2: MNHEY and SVGAGI. CDR3 in DNA: TGTGCCAGCAGTTACGTGGGGGGGACCCAGTACTTC. Amino acids: CASSYVGGTQYF.

The V gene is TRBV6-1, the J gene TRBJ2-5; the D call may be TRBD1 or TRBD2 (6 bases each). V dropped 7 bases and J dropped 5 bases, with 17 bases sitting between them. The CDR3 totals 14 residues. Germline assignment: CDR1 MNHNS and CDR2 SASEGT. The CDR3 is CASTRQAAGETQYF. The CDR3 DNA reads as TGTGCCAGCACCAGACAGGCCGCGGGGGAGACCCAGTACTTC.

The rearrangement links TRBV11-3 to TRBJ1-5; D gene unclear. This CDR3 contains 15 residues. Trimming took 2 bases from V and 5 from J, leaving 13 bases between them. Germline assignment: CDR1 SGHNT and CDR2 YENEEA. The CDR3 here is CASSLNWETDQPQHF. The CDR3 DNA is TGTGCCAGCAGCTTAAACTGGGAAACTGATCAGCCCCAGCATTTT.